The clone carrying this TCR beta chain showed up just a few times. Its specificity is not known. Method: immunoSEQ multiplex PCR; TCRdb's copy keeps in-frame clones and lacks some. The sample lists fewer than 75,000 clones, roughly four fifths occurring once. These data are taken from a study of vaccination effects on CD4 cells after COVID-19. Study in general: Everyone in the study got two shots of either the BNT162b2 or mRNA-1273 vaccine.

With 5 bases clipped from V and 1 base from J, the junction kept 1 base outside the gene matches. There are 13 residues in the CDR3. Isolating CD4+ T cells followed approximately 11 days of culture. Neither prior SARS-CoV-2 infection nor positive nucleocapsid antibodies were present in the vaccine recipients. This specimen was CD4+ T cells from PBMCs cultured without peptide, taken before COVID-19 vaccination. The receptor was derived from a human donor who received a COVID-19 vaccine. The rearrangement uses TRBV12-3 or TRBV12-4 and TRBJ1-1, with 7 bases fitting TRBD1. The CDR3: CASSRQGNTEAFF. In nucleotides, the CDR3 is TGTGCCAGCAGTCGACAGGGGAACACTGAAGCTTTCTTT.